Listed below are T cell receptor beta chains from one sample, sequenced in a study of chronic HIV infection and antiretroviral therapy. TCRdb called the 5' RACE reads again in MiXCR, with one record for every CDR3 protein. The sample includes 40,000 to 60,000 distinct CDR3 sequences, 19% seen only once; the top ten take approximately 2.8%. The sample taken for sequencing was peripheral blood. These receptor sequences come from an adult who had HIV and had not received antiretroviral therapy, or was an uninfected healthy control (not recorded which). Both conserved end residues are part of each CDR3. The order of the fields is J gene, clone size, D gene, V gene, CDR3 DNA, CDR3 protein. A D gene is named only where the DNA matches it firmly. For some rows the clone size is stated as once, few or many, or as a class when expanded; others skip it.

J gene: TRBJ2-5; clone size: -; D gene: -; V gene: TRBV6-1; CDR3 DNA: TGTGCCAGCAGTCTCCGGATGAAAGAGACCCAGTACTTC; CDR3 protein: CASSLRMKETQYF
J gene: TRBJ2-7; clone size: -; D gene: TRBD1; V gene: TRBV28; CDR3 DNA: TGTGCCAGCAGTGACGACAGGGTCTACGAGCAGTACTTC; CDR3 protein: CASSDDRVYEQYF
J gene: TRBJ1-5; clone size: -; D gene: -; V gene: TRBV28; CDR3 DNA: TGTGCCAGCAGTTTCGATCAGCCCCAGCATTTT; CDR3 protein: CASSFDQPQHF
J gene: TRBJ1-6; clone size: -; D gene: TRBD1; V gene: TRBV12-3/TRBV12-4; CDR3 DNA: TGTGCCAGCAGGGGGACAGGGGGTCAAAATTCACCCCTCCACTTT; CDR3 protein: CASRGTGGQNSPLHF
J gene: TRBJ1-2; clone size: -; D gene: TRBD1; V gene: TRBV10-2; CDR3 DNA: TGCGCCAGCACCCCAGACAGGGCCCGTGGCTACACCTTC; CDR3 protein: CASTPDRARGYTF
J gene: TRBJ1-5; clone size: -; D gene: -; V gene: TRBV12-3/TRBV12-4; CDR3 DNA: TGTGCCAGCAATAAAGGGATGTATAGCAATCAGCCCCAGCATTTT; CDR3 protein: CASNKGMYSNQPQHF
J gene: TRBJ2-1; clone size: -; D gene: TRBD2; V gene: TRBV12-3/TRBV12-4; CDR3 DNA: TGTGCCAGCAGTTTTGGCGGGAGAGGCCATGAGCAGTTCTTC; CDR3 protein: CASSFGGRGHEQFF
J gene: TRBJ2-7; clone size: few; D gene: -; V gene: TRBV27; CDR3 DNA: TGTGCCAGCAGTATGGTGGGGTCGGGGTTGGGGCAACGATCCTACGAGCAGTACTTC; CDR3 protein: CASSMVGSGLGQRSYEQYF
J gene: TRBJ2-7; clone size: -; D gene: TRBD1; V gene: TRBV28; CDR3 DNA: TGTGCCAGCAAGACACCGGGACAGGGCGGCGAGCAGTACTTC; CDR3 protein: CASKTPGQGGEQYF
J gene: TRBJ1-2; clone size: -; D gene: -; V gene: TRBV9; CDR3 DNA: TGTGCCAGCAGCGTAGATCAGAAAAACTATGGCTACACTTTC; CDR3 protein: CASSVDQKNYGYTF
J gene: TRBJ1-5; clone size: -; D gene: -; V gene: TRBV28; CDR3 DNA: TGTGCCAGCAGTCTCGAGGGGCAGGTCAATCAGCCCCAGCATTTT; CDR3 protein: CASSLEGQVNQPQHF
J gene: TRBJ2-3; clone size: -; D gene: -; V gene: TRBV10-3; CDR3 DNA: TGTGCAACGGAGGGATTGACAGATACGCAGTATTTT; CDR3 protein: CATEGLTDTQYF
J gene: TRBJ1-2; clone size: -; D gene: -; V gene: TRBV28; CDR3 DNA: TGTGCCAGCAGTTTACTTCCAGGGCCCTATGGCTACACCTTC; CDR3 protein: CASSLLPGPYGYTF
J gene: TRBJ1-2; clone size: few; D gene: -; V gene: TRBV4-1; CDR3 DNA: TGCGCCAGCAGCCGCGCGGGTCCGGATGGCTACACCTTC; CDR3 protein: CASSRAGPDGYTF
J gene: TRBJ2-1; clone size: -; D gene: -; V gene: TRBV28; CDR3 DNA: TGTGCCAGCAGTGAGGAGACCAGGAGTGTCGATGAGCAGTTCTTC; CDR3 protein: CASSEETRSVDEQFF
J gene: TRBJ1-2; clone size: few; D gene: -; V gene: TRBV6-2/TRBV6-3; CDR3 DNA: TGTGCCAGCACGCTCCAGGGGTACTATGGCTACACCTTC; CDR3 protein: CASTLQGYYGYTF
J gene: TRBJ1-5; clone size: -; D gene: TRBD1; V gene: TRBV28; CDR3 DNA: TGTGCCAGCAGGTTGACAGGGTCCAATCAGCCCCAGCATTTT; CDR3 protein: CASRLTGSNQPQHF
J gene: TRBJ2-3; clone size: -; D gene: TRBD2; V gene: TRBV24-1; CDR3 DNA: TGTGCCGCCACTAGCGACAGCACAGATACGCAGTATTTT; CDR3 protein: CAATSDSTDTQYF
J gene: TRBJ1-4; clone size: -; D gene: TRBD1; V gene: TRBV13; CDR3 DNA: TGTGCCAGCAGCTTCGCTACAGGGGGCGTCTATGAAAAACTGTTTTTT; CDR3 protein: CASSFATGGVYEKLFF